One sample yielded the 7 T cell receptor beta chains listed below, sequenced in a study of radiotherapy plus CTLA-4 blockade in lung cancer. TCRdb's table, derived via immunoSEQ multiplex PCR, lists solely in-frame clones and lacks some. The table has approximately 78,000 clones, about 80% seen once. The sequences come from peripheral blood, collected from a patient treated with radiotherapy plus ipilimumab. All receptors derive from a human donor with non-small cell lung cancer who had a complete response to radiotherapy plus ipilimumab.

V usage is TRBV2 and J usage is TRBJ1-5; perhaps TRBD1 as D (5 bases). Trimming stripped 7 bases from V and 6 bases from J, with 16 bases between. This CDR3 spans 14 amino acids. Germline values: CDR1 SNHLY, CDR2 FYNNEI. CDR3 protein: CASKDGQTVQPQHF. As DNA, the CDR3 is TGTGCCAGCAAGGACGGGCAGACAGTTCAGCCCCAGCATTTT.

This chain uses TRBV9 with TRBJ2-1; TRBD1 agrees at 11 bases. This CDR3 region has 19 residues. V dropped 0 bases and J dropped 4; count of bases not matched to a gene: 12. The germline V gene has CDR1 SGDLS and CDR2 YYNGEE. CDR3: CASSVAGTGGSWKYNEQFF. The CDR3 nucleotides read TGTGCCAGCAGCGTAGCTGGGACAGGGGGGTCCTGGAAGTACAATGAGCAGTTCTTC. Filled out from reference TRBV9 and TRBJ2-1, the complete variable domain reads DSGVTQTPKHLITATGQRVTLRCSPRSGDLSVYWYQQSLDQGLQFLIQYYNGEERAKGNILERFSAQQFPDLHSELNLSSLELGDSALYFCASSVAGTGGSWKYNEQFFGPGTRLTVL.

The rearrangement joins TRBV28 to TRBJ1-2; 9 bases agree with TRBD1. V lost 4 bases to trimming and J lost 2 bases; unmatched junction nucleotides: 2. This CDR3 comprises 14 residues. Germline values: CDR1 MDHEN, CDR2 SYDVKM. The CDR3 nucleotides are TGTGCCAGCAGTTCGACAGGGGGGAACTATGGCTACACCTTC. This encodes CASSSTGGNYGYTF.

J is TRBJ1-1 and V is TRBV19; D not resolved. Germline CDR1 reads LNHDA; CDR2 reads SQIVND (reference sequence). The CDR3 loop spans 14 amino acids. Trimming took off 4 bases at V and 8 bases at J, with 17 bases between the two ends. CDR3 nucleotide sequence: TGTGCCAGTAGTACCGATCGGGCGTCTAGAGAAGCTTTCTTT. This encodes CASSTDRASREAFF.

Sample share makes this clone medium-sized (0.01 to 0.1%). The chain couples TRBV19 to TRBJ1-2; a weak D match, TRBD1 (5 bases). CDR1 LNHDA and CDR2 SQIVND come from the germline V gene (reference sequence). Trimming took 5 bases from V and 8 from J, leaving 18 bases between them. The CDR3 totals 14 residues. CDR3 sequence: CASSHGALYRGYTF. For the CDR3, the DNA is TGTGCCAGTAGTCACGGGGCCCTGTATCGGGGCTACACCTTC. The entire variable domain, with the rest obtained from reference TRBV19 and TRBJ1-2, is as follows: DGGITQSPKYLFRKEGQNVTLSCEQNLNHDAMYWYRQDPGQGLRLIYYSQIVNDFQKGDIAEGYSVSREKKESFPLTVTSAQKNPTAFYLCASSHGALYRGYTFGSGTRLTVV.

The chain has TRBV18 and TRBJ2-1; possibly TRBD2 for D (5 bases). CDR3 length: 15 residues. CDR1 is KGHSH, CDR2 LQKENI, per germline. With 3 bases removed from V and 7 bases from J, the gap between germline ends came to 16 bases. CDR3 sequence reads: CASSPPEVGGNEQFF. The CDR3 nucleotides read TGTGCCAGCTCACCGCCCGAGGTAGGCGGGAATGAGCAGTTCTTC.

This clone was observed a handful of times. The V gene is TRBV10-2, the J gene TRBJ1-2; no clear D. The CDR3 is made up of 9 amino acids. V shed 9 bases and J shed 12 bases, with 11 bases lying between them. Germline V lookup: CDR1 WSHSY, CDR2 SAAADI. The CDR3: CASKRRNTF. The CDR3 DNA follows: TGCGCCAGTAAGCGGCGGAACACCTTC.